Given below is one T cell receptor beta chain in context. Its antigen remains unknown. This sample stems from a study of lymphopenia after photon versus proton radiotherapy. Study findings and constraints: Photon-treated patients lost naive T cells and TCR diversity; proton-treated stayed stable. Oligoclonal CD8+ Temra expansion after nadir drove photon patients' diversity drop. Only patients who died were analyzed for survival; proton advantage is unproven. In patients who died, overall survival fell as post-nadir TCR diversity dropped more.

The assay was immunoSEQ multiplex PCR, and TCRdb's table has in-frame clones only and misses some. The sample comprises 55,000 to 70,000 clones, approximately 91% of which are singletons, and roughly 3% rests with the top ten. Germline V CDR1 and CDR2: MDHEN, SYDVKM. V shed 2 bases and J 8 bases; nucleotides not matched to a gene: 7. The CDR3 totals 15 residues. This material consisted of peripheral blood, taken from a patient treated with photon-based radiotherapy. The V and J genes are TRBV28 and TRBJ1-2; 11 nucleotides line up with TRBD1. The sequence was collected from a woman in her seventies with pancreatic cancer. The CDR3 is CASSLGGQGAIGYTF. CDR3 nucleotides: TGTGCCAGCAGTTTAGGAGGACAGGGGGCTATAGGCTACACCTTC.